This is a list of T cell receptor beta chains from one sample in a study of breast tumors, draining lymph nodes, adjacent tissues. TCRdb re-called the multiplex PCR reads through MiXCR, storing one row per CDR3 protein. Of approximately 180,000 distinct CDR3 sequences detected, approximately 33% appear once; the ten largest clones hold 3.8%. Sequenced sample: axillary lymph node tissue. Source of these receptors: a female donor with breast cancer. Some clones in this sample may be carry-over from other donors' samples. Each CDR3 is given with its conserved first and last residue. Fields, in order: J gene, V gene, clone size, D gene, CDR3 protein, CDR3 DNA. A D gene is named only where the DNA matches it firmly. A clone size is listed for some rows: how often the clone was seen (once, few, many), or a class if it is expanded.

TRBJ1-2,TRBV30,many,TRBD1,CAWSGLGGQTNYGYTF,TGTGCCTGGAGCGGTCTTGGGGGACAGACTAACTATGGCTACACCTTC
TRBJ1-5,TRBV6-2/TRBV6-3,few,TRBD1,CASSPLFRPRDRGGDQPQHF,TGTGCCAGCAGTCCCTTATTCCGACCCCGGGACAGGGGGGGTGATCAGCCCCAGCATTTT
TRBJ1-4,TRBV6-4,many,.,CASSEPFAGVNEKLFF,TGTGCCAGCAGTGAGCCTTTTGCTGGGGTTAATGAAAAACTGTTTTTT
TRBJ2-5,TRBV2,.,.,CASSEGRGALGF,TGTGCCAGCAGTGAGGGCAGGGGGGCCTTAGGCTTC
TRBJ2-1,TRBV2,many,.,CASSEVGTEQFF,TGTGCCAGCAGTGAAGTCGGGACTGAGCAGTTCTTC
TRBJ1-2,TRBV3-1,many,.,CASRPQGQSYGYTF,TGTGCCAGCAGGCCCCAGGGGCAAAGCTATGGCTACACCTTC
TRBJ1-5,TRBV9,many,.,CASSVAEGQPQHF,TGTGCCAGCAGCGTAGCTGAGGGTCAGCCCCAGCATTTT
TRBJ2-5,TRBV24-1,.,TRBD1,CATSVLQGREETQYF,TGTGCCACCAGTGTCCTACAGGGGAGAGAGGAGACCCAGTACTTC
TRBJ2-1,TRBV6-2/TRBV6-3,.,TRBD2,CASKGLAGARNEQFF,TGTGCCAGCAAAGGGCTAGCGGGAGCGAGGAATGAGCAGTTCTTC
TRBJ2-7,TRBV2,.,.,CASRVDYEQYF,TGTGCCAGCAGGGTAGACTACGAGCAGTACTTC
TRBJ2-3,TRBV10-3,once,.,CAICSARRGSDTQYF,.
TRBJ2-3,TRBV6-5,many,TRBD1,CASNRGDTQYF,TGTGCCAGCAACAGGGGAGATACGCAGTATTTT
TRBJ2-5,TRBV20-1,many,TRBD1,CSARVATGRGETQYF,TGCAGTGCTAGAGTCGCGACAGGGAGAGGGGAGACCCAGTACTTC
TRBJ2-1,TRBV5-5,many,.,CASSLALFREGEQFF,TGTGCCAGCAGCTTGGCCTTATTCAGGGAAGGTGAGCAGTTCTTC
TRBJ1-5,TRBV20-1,.,TRBD1,CSAYDRAHNEHF,TGCAGTGCCTACGACAGGGCGCACAATGAGCATTTT
TRBJ1-2,TRBV6-6,few,.,CASSHRFGQSPWGYTF,TGTGCCAGCAGTCACCGGTTCGGACAGAGCCCGTGGGGCTACACCTTC
TRBJ2-2,TRBV5-4,many,.,CASSRPGTSNTGELFF,TGTGCCAGCAGCCGGCCCGGGACTTCGAACACCGGGGAGCTGTTTTTT
TRBJ2-7,TRBV28,few,.,CASTPGALEQYF,TGTGCCAGCACCCCCGGGGCCCTCGAGCAGTACTTC
TRBJ1-2,TRBV6-2/TRBV6-3,.,.,CASSYGPPRVGYTF,TGTGCCAGCAGTTACGGCCCCCCGAGGGTTGGCTACACCTTC
TRBJ2-5,TRBV19,.,TRBD2,CASKGTSGIETQYF,TGTGCCAGTAAGGGGACTAGCGGGATAGAGACCCAGTACTTC
TRBJ1-3,TRBV10-2,many,.,CASRGDGEETGNTIYF,TGCGCCAGCAGGGGGGACGGAGAAGAAACTGGAAACACCATATATTTT
TRBJ2-7,TRBV18,many,TRBD2,CASSPRGSGGSYEQYF,TGTGCCAGCTCCCCAAGGGGTAGCGGGGGTTCCTACGAGCAGTACTTC
TRBJ2-1,TRBV6-5,many,TRBD2,CASSLTSGRAQQFF,TGTGCCAGCAGCCTGACTAGCGGGCGCGCCCAGCAGTTCTTC
TRBJ2-5,TRBV12-3/TRBV12-4,many,TRBD1,CASSFPGTGQETQYF,TGTGCCAGCAGTTTTCCCGGGACAGGACAAGAGACCCAGTACTTC
TRBJ2-2,TRBV9,many,TRBD2,CASSGRTGGATGELFF,TGTGCCAGCAGCGGCCGCACGGGGGGGGCCACCGGGGAGCTGTTTTTT
TRBJ2-7,TRBV11-2,.,TRBD2,CASSLGSGGYYERYF,TGTGCCAGCAGCTTAGGCAGCGGGGGTTACTACGAGCGGTACTTC
TRBJ1-5,TRBV20-1,.,TRBD1,CSAYTDRAGAQPQHF,TGCAGTGCTTATACTGACAGGGCCGGCGCTCAGCCCCAGCATTTT